This T cell receptor beta chain was identified in a study of T cells in Graves' hyperthyroidism and ophthalmopathy. General observations from the study: Most thyroid-expanded clonotypes above 0.001 were also found in blood.

Trimming pared 2 bases from V and 4 bases from J, leaving 6 bases between. This CDR3 comprises 13 residues. Authors of the study amplified TCR beta CDR3 regions from RNA transcripts. A first-round RT-PCR of the TCR CDR3 used the HTBI primer set. Each CDR3 protein is one row after TCRdb ran MiXCR on the multiplex PCR reads. This sample has about 400,000 distinct CDR3 sequences; over 12% occur once, and the top ten carry around 14%. This clonotype was recorded at least ten times. What it binds is not known. The source material was blood. The chain is built from TRBV12-3 or TRBV12-4 and TRBJ2-1; D remains ambiguous. The TCR comes from a man aged 18 to 29 with Graves' ophthalmopathy. The CDR3 here is CASSLPPYNEQFF. The DNA for the CDR3 is TGTGCCAGCAGTTTACCGCCGTACAATGAGCAGTTCTTC.